This TCR beta chain originates from a study of PD-1 blockade in classical Hodgkin lymphoma (dated by TCRdb to about 2020). Background on the whole study: Nivolumab dosing was 3 mg/kg intravenously every 2 weeks, continuing until either disease progression or unacceptable toxicity. The study used CyTOF and TCR beta sequencing to define a peripheral blood immune signature of response to PD-1 blockade in classical Hodgkin lymphoma. The paper as a whole reports these results and caveats: Trial patients achieving complete response had baseline diversity similar to newly diagnosed patients, whereas partial responders and progressors had significantly lower diversity. The study was limited to a single clinical trial cohort, and causes of repertoire differences, possibly disease activity or prior therapy, remained undefined. Diversity was lower in patients who began nivolumab less than 1 year after ASCT, so these patients were left out of later analyses to avoid confounding by immune reconstitution. Baseline TCR diversity was reported to be lower in newly diagnosed patients than in healthy donors and to be lower still in relapsed/refractory patients. A significant rise by C4D1 was seen in CD4+ but not CD8+ TCR diversity (p=0.0027 vs p=0.16), with the rise being most apparent in complete responders (p=0.02).

Remarks on this clone: What this receptor recognizes is not known. Base qualities are not provided; no much larger clone lies one nucleotide away.

The Qiagen DNeasy kit was used to extract genomic DNA both from unsorted PBMCs and from the negatively selected CD4+ and CD8+ fractions. Amplification of TCR beta CDR3 regions was done by immunoSEQ multiplex PCR with primers that anneal to V and J segments. A synthetic immune receptor repertoire was used to minimize amplification bias, and any remaining bias was removed computationally after sequencing. On the authors' methods: Custom Python scripts were used to quantify repertoire diversity as the Shannon entropy index. Unsorted, CD4+ and CD8+ repertoires were analyzed separately, except for combined analyses in which CD4+ and CD8+ sequences were merged in silico. Clonal expansion was defined as at least a 2-fold frequency increase after treatment relative to C1D1, with a pseudocount of 0.5 for undetected baseline clones. Singleton clones were defined as clones with 0 or 1 copy at C1D1, and non-singleton clones were defined as clones with 2 or more copies. By matching protein sequences in sorted samples from the same patient, clones expanded in unsorted samples were annotated as CD4+, CD8+ or unknown. Wilcoxon tests were applied to paired samples to test diversity changes from C1D1 to C4D1. The immuneACCESS repertoire file appears here via TCRdb, limited to in-frame rearrangements. These files lack a portion of the clones; in checked studies, under half of the deficit traces to unresolved V genes, and the cause of the others is not known. V and J calls and clone size are copied from that table; D and trimming were computed from the DNA. Present in this sample are under 40,000 clones, about three quarters of which were seen just once. Clones ranked in the top ten supply approximately 9.8% of the sample.

The sample's time point, from its label and the paper: cycle 4 day 1 (C4D1), after less than 7 weeks of nivolumab. All trial patients had relapsed after autologous stem cell transplantation, with cohorts A, B and C differing in prior brentuximab vedotin exposure. The trial cohort comprised 60 or so patients with relapsed/refractory classical Hodgkin lymphoma whose best overall responses were complete response, partial response or progressive disease. Single-agent nivolumab was administered to trial patients in the multi-cohort phase II CheckMate 205 trial. An independent review committee assessed best overall response using the 2007 International Working Group response criteria. Trial PBMCs were collected just before the start of nivolumab (C1D1) and during therapy at cycle 2 day 1 and cycle 4 day 1. Peripheral blood was collected in 8 mL Vacutainer Cell Preparation Tubes, from which PBMCs were isolated by centrifugation and then cryopreserved.

The germline V gene (reference sequence) provides CDR1 MNHEY and CDR2 SMNVEV. V is cut by 6 bases and J by 7 bases, and the space between the germline ends is 15 bases. Inclusive of the bounding cysteine and phenylalanine, the CDR3 is 13 residues long. Only CDR3 DNA is held: 39 bases, read in frame from base 1. The origin of this receptor is a human donor with classical Hodgkin lymphoma. The chain employs TRBV27 and TRBJ1-2; the D region possibly corresponds to TRBD1 (5 bases align). This material consisted of peripheral blood mononuclear cells (PBMCs), taken before the fourth cycle of nivolumab. The sequenced DNA is TGTGCCAGCAGCGAGACTGACAGAACTGGCTACACCTTC. This sequence encodes CASSETDRTGYTF.